Listed here are 24 T cell receptor beta chains from one sample, sequenced in a study of OX40 agonist ivuxolimab in advanced cancers. Libraries were prepared by immunoSEQ multiplex PCR; TCRdb keeps only in-frame clonotypes and omits some of them. The data contain 39,000 or so clones, more than 80% of them seen just once; the ten biggest clones take up roughly 0.57%. The starting material was CD4+ or CD8+ T cells sorted from blood, obtained in a trial of the OX40 agonist ivuxolimab. The receptors were gathered from an adult with an advanced solid tumor such as melanoma, head and neck, liver or kidney cancer.

This chain uses TRBV7-2 with TRBJ1-1, with D perhaps TRBD1 (6 bases). The length of the CDR3 is 13 residues. The ends were cut back, 3 bases at V and 6 bases at J, with 11 bases in the middle. Per the germline V gene, CDR1 is SGHTA and CDR2 is FQGNSA. CDR3 sequence reads: CASSFPGTSEAFF. CDR3 DNA: TGTGCCAGCAGCTTTCCAGGGACATCTGAAGCTTTCTTT.

The gene calls are TRBV6-1 and TRBJ1-2, with unresolved D. The CDR3 extends over 16 amino acids. Germline V gene sequence: CDR1 MNHNS, CDR2 SASEGT. Trimming cost V 4 bases and J 4 bases, with 19 bases left between them. CDR3 nucleotides: TGTGCCAGCAGTGTGAATGTCAGGCCCCCTGGCTATGGCTACACCTTC. Encoded protein: CASSVNVRPPGYGYTF.

V usage is TRBV5-8 and J usage is TRBJ2-7; D gene ambiguous. The CDR3 loop spans 12 amino acids. Germline lookup yields CDR1 SGHTS and CDR2 YDEGEE. Trimming stripped 1 base from V and 7 bases from J, with 9 bases between. The CDR3 spells CASSLWDKEQYF. For the CDR3, the DNA is TGTGCCAGCAGCTTGTGGGATAAAGAGCAGTACTTC.

The V and J genes are TRBV7-8 and TRBJ2-1; 11 bases match TRBD2. Germline assignment: CDR1 SGHVS and CDR2 FQNEAQ. The ends lost 4 bases at V and 2 bases at J; junction bases unmatched: 1. The length of the CDR3 is 15 residues. In DNA form, the CDR3 reads TGTGCCAGCAGCTATAGCGGGGGGGCCTACAATGAGCAGTTCTTC. It translates to CASSYSGGAYNEQFF.

V usage is TRBV4-3 and J usage is TRBJ1-3; a possible D gene is TRBD1 (6 bases). CDR3 length: 17 residues. Per the germline V gene, CDR1 is LGHNA and CDR2 is YSLEER. Trimming removed 0 bases at V and 1 base at J, with 13 bases between. The CDR3 DNA reads TGCGCCAGCAGCCAAGATCCGGGGGGCGCGTCTGGAAACACCATATATTTT. Its translation: CASSQDPGGASGNTIYF.

The genes are TRBV7-3 and TRBJ1-2; 7 bases are a match to TRBD1. The CDR3 spans 13 residues. Looked up from germline, CDR1 is SGHTA and CDR2 is FQGTGA. V gave up 3 bases and J gave up 4 bases; unmatched junction bases: 2. CDR3 DNA sequence: TGTGCCAGCAGCTTTTACAGGGGCTATGGCTACACCTTC. It encodes CASSFYRGYGYTF.

The genes are TRBV7-9 and TRBJ1-1; tentative D call: TRBD1 (6 bases). Trimming removed 4 bases at V and 3 bases at J, with 21 bases between. The CDR3 loop spans 17 amino acids. Germline loops: CDR1 SEHNR, CDR2 FQNEAQ (reference sequence). CDR3: CASSSTGQSREDTEAFF. In DNA form, the CDR3 reads TGTGCCAGCAGCTCGACGGGACAATCCAGGGAGGACACTGAAGCTTTCTTT.

The rearrangement uses TRBV11-2 and TRBJ2-7; 7 bases are shared with TRBD2. The V gene end was trimmed by 4 bases and the J gene end by 0 bases; junction bases not matched to a gene: 6. The CDR3 is 15 amino acids. Germline loops: CDR1 SGHAT, CDR2 FQNNGV. The CDR3 DNA follows: TGTGCCAGCAGCTCACCCTGGGGGGGCTCCTACGAGCAGTACTTC. This gives the protein CASSSPWGGSYEQYF.

The chain is built from TRBV5-4 and TRBJ1-3, with 7 bases that match TRBD1. The CDR3 is 17 residues long. CDR1 and CDR2 (germline): SGHNT, YYREEE (reference sequence). The junction had 6 bases not matched to a gene; V was cut back by 0 bases and J by 0 bases. CDR3 in DNA: TGTGCCAGCAGCTTGGACCCAGGGGGGCGCTCTGGAAACACCATATATTTT. Translated: CASSLDPGGRSGNTIYF.

As concerns this clone: The junction differs from germline at one of its ends, possibly a read error. The chain has TRBV7-7 and TRBJ2-5; D possibly corresponds to TRBD2 (6 bases). There are 13 residues in the CDR3. CDR1 and CDR2 (germline): SSHAT, FNYEAQ (reference sequence). The CDR3 loop is CASSRDLQETQYF. CDR3 coding DNA: TGTGCTAGCAGCCGGGACTTGCAAGAGACCCAGTACTTC.

The gene calls are TRBV6-1 and TRBJ2-7, with unresolved D. The CDR3 extends over 14 amino acids. V was pared by 6 bases and J by 1 base, with 13 bases between. Germline values: CDR1 MNHNS, CDR2 SASEGT. This CDR3 is CASSPRTVSYEQYF. The CDR3 DNA reads as TGTGCCAGCAGCCCGAGGACCGTATCCTACGAGCAGTACTTC.

The chain combines TRBV6-1 with TRBJ1-2, with a possible D match to TRBD1 (5 bases). This CDR3 contains 14 residues. Germline CDR1 MNHNS, CDR2 SASEGT. The V and J ends lost 6 bases and 2 bases respectively, with 13 bases between them. DNA for the CDR3: TGTGCCAGCAGCCCCCGACGGGGCAACTATGGCTACACCTTC. It translates to CASSPRRGNYGYTF.

In DNA form, the CDR3 reads TGTGCCAGCAGTCGACTAGGGACTAGCGGGGGGGCGAGGGAGACCCAGTACTTC. Encoded protein: CASSRLGTSGGARETQYF. This chain connects TRBV7-3 to TRBJ2-5, with 16 bases aligning to TRBD2. The CDR3 is made up of 18 amino acids. The ends lost 6 bases at V and 5 bases at J; junction bases unmatched: 12. Germline V gene data show CDR1 as SGHTA and CDR2 as FQGTGA.

The chain is built from TRBV4-1 and TRBJ1-4; 9 nucleotides agree with TRBD1. V dropped 6 bases and J dropped 8; count of bases not matched to a gene: 4. This CDR3 is 13 amino acids long. Germline CDR1 reads MGHRA; CDR2 reads YSYEKL. The CDR3 DNA follows: TGCGCCAGCAGGGGACAGGGCGTAGAAAAACTGTTTTTT. Translated: CASRGQGVEKLFF.

The chain uses TRBV9 and TRBJ2-2, with TRBD1 as a possible D gene (6 bases). The CDR3 is made up of 14 amino acids. Germline V gene sequence: CDR1 SGDLS, CDR2 YYNGEE. V dropped 4 bases and J dropped 5 bases, with 12 bases sitting between them. CDR3 DNA: TGTGCCAGCAGCTCAGGGGTCCGGACCGGGGAGCTGTTTTTT. It encodes CASSSGVRTGELFF.

The chain links TRBV6-5 to TRBJ2-7; no clear D gene. The CDR3 loop spans 14 amino acids. The germline V and J ends were trimmed by 0 bases and 3 bases, with 9 bases remaining between them. Germline V gene sequence: CDR1 MNHEY, CDR2 SVGAGI. The CDR3 coding sequence is TGTGCCAGCAGTTACTCGCAACCAGACTACGAGCAGTACTTC. Translating it yields CASSYSQPDYEQYF.

The chain links TRBV7-9 to TRBJ1-2, with 9 positions matching TRBD1. With 8 bases clipped from V and 3 bases from J, the junction kept 7 bases outside the gene matches. CDR3 length: 14 residues. Germline CDR1 reads SEHNR; CDR2 reads FQNEAQ (reference sequence). This CDR3 reads CASLPGQGDYGYTF. The DNA for the CDR3 is TGTGCCAGCCTGCCGGGACAGGGCGACTATGGCTACACCTTC.

V is TRBV28 and J is TRBJ1-2; the match to TRBD1 covers 7 bases. The V gene's germline CDR1 is MDHEN and CDR2 SYDVKM. V was clipped by 6 bases and J by 5 bases; unmatched bases: 12. The CDR3 sequence is 15 residues long. This CDR3 reads CASSEPSGTAYGYTF. CDR3 bases: TGTGCCAGCAGCGAACCCAGTGGGACAGCATATGGCTACACCTTC.

The chain uses TRBV6-5 and TRBJ1-4; D uncertain. Germline loops: CDR1 MNHEY, CDR2 SVGAGI. This CDR3 has 15 residues. The V end was cut by 0 bases, the J end by 7 bases, with 12 bases between. This CDR3 is CASSYSSFGPEKLFF. The DNA for the CDR3 is TGTGCCAGCAGTTACTCTAGCTTCGGACCTGAAAAACTGTTTTTT.

The V and J genes are TRBV5-6 and TRBJ1-2; D is possibly TRBD1 (6 bases). The length of the CDR3 is 13 residues. Trimming stripped 3 bases from V and 7 bases from J, with 13 bases between. Germline CDR1 is SGHDT and CDR2 is YYEEEE. This chain's CDR3 is CASSYRDRRGYTF. In DNA, the CDR3 is TGTGCCAGCAGCTACAGAGACAGGCGTGGCTACACCTTC.

This clone was found once. The V gene is TRBV4-1, the J gene TRBJ1-6; perhaps TRBD1 as D (5 bases). Germline lookup yields CDR1 MGHRA and CDR2 YSYEKL. V was pared by 1 base and J by 7 bases, with 8 bases between. The CDR3 has 14 amino acids. The CDR3 bases are TGCGCCAGCAGCCAAGGGGCAGGGAATTCACCCCTCCACTTT. This sequence encodes CASSQGAGNSPLHF.

This clone was picked up a small number of times. The J gene is TRBJ1-5, the V gene TRBV4-3; D ambiguous. CDR3 length equals 12 residues. The germline gives CDR1 LGHNA, CDR2 YSLEER. The V gene lost 0 bases and the J gene lost 6 bases, with 3 bases spanning the gap. CDR3 in amino acids: CASSQDVQPQHF. DNA of the CDR3: TGCGCCAGCAGCCAAGATGTTCAGCCCCAGCATTTT.

This clone was detected once. The CDR3 coding sequence is TGCGCCAGCACGAAGGGGCCCTCAGGGAGCTCCTACAATGAGCAGTTCTTC. This sequence encodes CASTKGPSGSSYNEQFF. The gene calls are TRBV4-1 and TRBJ2-1; D possibly uses TRBD1 or TRBD2 (5 bases each). The CDR3 is made up of 17 amino acids. V lost 7 bases, J lost 0 bases, and 19 bases lay in between. Germline CDR1 reads MGHRA; CDR2 reads YSYEKL.

The chain couples TRBV4-3 to TRBJ1-1, with D possibly being TRBD1 (5 bases). Deletions cut 0 bases from V and 0 bases from J, with 20 bases between. This CDR3 is 19 amino acids long. Germline values: CDR1 LGHNA, CDR2 YSLEER. This CDR3 reads CASSQELISSGGMNTEAFF. The DNA of the CDR3 is TGCGCCAGCAGCCAAGAACTGATAAGTTCCGGGGGAATGAACACTGAAGCTTTCTTT.